One and the same sample provided the 17 T cell receptor beta chains below, sequenced in a study of blood T cell repertoires in COVID-19. Assay used: immunoSEQ multiplex PCR; TCRdb lists only in-frame clones, some missing. Of roughly 80,000 clones listed, approximately 90% are singletons. The specimen sequenced was peripheral blood. These receptors were collected from a man between 60 and 70 years old with acute or convalescent COVID-19.

The rearrangement joins TRBV6-2 or TRBV6-3 to TRBJ2-5; 12 positions agree with TRBD2. This CDR3 is built from 16 residues. Germline trimming cut 2 bases from V and 4 bases from J; bases unmatched to any gene: 5. CDR1 and CDR2 from the germline V gene are MNHEY and SVGEGT. The CDR3 DNA follows: TGTGCCAGCAGTTACCTCCTAGCGGGAGGGGGAGAGACCCAGTACTTC. The encoded protein is CASSYLLAGGGETQYF.

This clone was seen just once. The J gene is TRBJ1-6, the V gene TRBV5-1; D not certain. Trimming left V 4 bases short and J 8 bases short, with 19 bases between. The CDR3 extends over 16 amino acids. CDR1 and CDR2 (germline): SGHRS, YFSETQ. The CDR3 nucleotides read TGCGCCAGCAGCACTAGTTCCTCCGCGAGCTATTCACCCCTCCACTTT. Its translation: CASSTSSSASYSPLHF.

This sequence joins TRBV14 and TRBJ2-3; 9 bases are shared with TRBD1. Germline CDR1 and CDR2: SGHDN and FVKESK. CDR3 length equals 18 residues. V shed 3 bases and J 4 bases; nucleotides not matched to a gene: 14. CDR3 coding DNA: TGTGCCAGCAGCCACGAAGACAGAGGACAGGGGATGCCAGATACGCAGTATTTT. As protein: CASSHEDRGQGMPDTQYF.

The V and J genes are TRBV5-1 and TRBJ1-1; 7 nucleotides line up with TRBD1. This CDR3 has 15 residues. With V trimmed by 1 base and J by 0 bases, 3 bases remained unmatched. The germline CDR1 and CDR2 sequences are SGHRS and YFSETQ. The CDR3 protein is CASSLRQGMNTEAFF. Here the CDR3 DNA reads TGCGCCAGCAGCTTGAGACAGGGAATGAACACTGAAGCTTTCTTT.

The genes are TRBV29-1 and TRBJ1-2; D is possibly TRBD1 (5 bases). Germline lookup yields CDR1 SQVTM and CDR2 ANQGSEA. Trimming removed 3 bases from V and 4 bases from J, with 15 bases in between. The CDR3 runs to 14 residues. The CDR3 nucleotides are TGCAGCGTTGAGACGGGGGACTTGGGCTATGGCTACACCTTC. This encodes CSVETGDLGYGYTF.

Details on this clone: Other DNA sequences in this specimen translate into the identical CDR3. This chain links TRBV5-6 with TRBJ1-2; 7 nucleotides match TRBD1. V dropped 4 bases and J dropped 1; count of bases not matched to a gene: 4. The germline V gene has CDR1 SGHDT and CDR2 YYEEEE. The CDR3 runs to 14 residues. CDR3 DNA sequence: TGTGCCAGCAGCCCGGGGACAGTTAACTATGGCTACACCTTC. This encodes CASSPGTVNYGYTF.

The chain combines TRBV11-2 with TRBJ2-1, with TRBD1 as a possible D gene (5 bases). The CDR3 totals 14 residues. Trimming stripped 0 bases from V and 8 bases from J, with 11 bases between. The germline V gene encodes CDR1 SGHAT and CDR2 FQNNGV. This chain's CDR3 is CASSLDVWGDEQFF. As DNA, the CDR3 is TGTGCCAGCAGCTTAGACGTTTGGGGCGATGAGCAGTTCTTC. Based on the CDR3 plus reference TRBV11-2 and TRBJ2-1, the full variable domain is EAGVAQSPRYKIIEKRQSVAFWCNPISGHATLYWYQQILGQGPKLLIQFQNNGVVDDSQLPKDRFSAERLKGVDSTLKIQPAKLEDSAVYLCASSLDVWGDEQFFGPGTRLTVL.

The chain couples TRBV2 to TRBJ2-7; TRBD2 might be the D (5 bases). Trimming took off 7 bases at V and 0 bases at J, with 16 bases between the two ends. The germline CDR1 and CDR2 sequences are SNHLY and FYNNEI. The CDR3 is 15 residues long. For the CDR3, the DNA is TGTGCCAGCAAGGAGGACTTTAGCTCCTCCTACGAGCAGTACTTC. This encodes CASKEDFSSSYEQYF.

This chain links TRBV18 with TRBJ1-1; D perhaps matches TRBD1 (5 bases). The CDR3 sequence is 15 residues long. Germline V lookup: CDR1 KGHSH, CDR2 LQKENI. The ends were cut back, 3 bases at V and 3 bases at J, with 14 bases in the middle. The CDR3 DNA reads TGTGCCAGCTCACCCCTGCAGGGCGGGGACACTGAAGCTTTCTTT. Its protein is CASSPLQGGDTEAFF.

The rearrangement joins TRBV27 to TRBJ1-1; TRBD1 matches at 9 bases. The junction had 13 bases not matched to a gene; V was cut back by 3 bases and J by 11 bases. In germline, CDR1 is MNHEY, CDR2 SMNVEV (reference sequence). This CDR3 has 15 amino acids. The CDR3: CASSLGYVSGQGAFF. The CDR3 DNA reads as TGTGCCAGCAGTTTGGGCTACGTTAGCGGACAGGGGGCTTTCTTT.

The chain employs TRBV9 and TRBJ2-5; 8 bases fit TRBD1. The CDR3 runs 14 residues. Germline CDR1 SGDLS, CDR2 YYNGEE. Losses at the gene ends were 4 bases for V and 5 bases for J; bases not matched to a gene: 7. CDR3: CASSLTGVGETQYF. CDR3 in DNA: TGTGCCAGCAGCCTGACAGGGGTGGGGGAGACCCAGTACTTC.

J is TRBJ2-1 and V is TRBV27; no firm D call. The CDR3 runs 13 residues. Trimming took off 0 bases at V and 7 bases at J, with 7 bases between the two ends. Germline CDR1 MNHEY, CDR2 SMNVEV (reference sequence). The CDR3 sequence: CASSLSAKNEQFF. The CDR3 DNA reads TGTGCCAGCAGTTTATCGGCCAAGAATGAGCAGTTCTTC.

The chain uses TRBV6-5 and TRBJ2-2; possible D gene TRBD2, 6 bases. Germline CDR1 MNHEY, CDR2 SVGAGI. The V end was cut by 2 bases, the J end by 4 bases, with 14 bases between. The CDR3 has 16 residues. CDR3 residues: CASSYPVGGGTGELFF. In nucleotides, the CDR3 is TGTGCCAGCAGTTACCCCGTTGGGGGAGGCACCGGGGAGCTGTTTTTT.

The rearrangement uses TRBV6-5 and TRBJ2-1; D is unclear. Germline V gene data show CDR1 as MNHEY and CDR2 as SVGAGI. The CDR3 runs 14 residues. Trimming removed 3 bases at V and 8 bases at J, with 14 bases between. The CDR3 nucleotides are TGTGCCAGCAGTTATGAACGGGTGCCCCATGAGCAGTTCTTC. Residues: CASSYERVPHEQFF.

This clone ranks as medium-sized. The chain joins TRBV4-2 to TRBJ1-5; 9 bases agree with TRBD1. The CDR3 contains 14 residues. V was pared by 8 bases and J by 6 bases, with 8 bases of the junction left unmatched. In germline, CDR1 is LGHNA, CDR2 YNFKEQ. CDR3 DNA: TGTGCCAGCGCCCGGACAGGGGAGGGTCAGCCCCAGCATTTT. This translates into CASARTGEGQPQHF.

The chain employs TRBV7-2 and TRBJ1-2, with 9 bases lining up with TRBD1. The CDR3 is 14 amino acids. From germline, CDR1 is SGHTA and CDR2 FQGNSA. The junction had 3 bases not matched to a gene; V was cut back by 5 bases and J by 2 bases. Written as DNA, the CDR3 is TGTGCCAGCAGCATAGACAGGGGGAACTATGGCTACACCTTC. It encodes CASSIDRGNYGYTF.

This clone was seen a single time. V and J are TRBV28 and TRBJ1-3, with 7 bases aligning to TRBD1. CDR3 length equals 17 residues. Germline V gives CDR1 MDHEN, CDR2 SYDVKM. J was trimmed by 4 bases and V by 5 bases; bases with no gene match: 14. CDR3 DNA sequence: TGTGCCAGCAGTCGAAATATAGGACAGGTATACGGAAACACCATATATTTT. Amino acids: CASSRNIGQVYGNTIYF.